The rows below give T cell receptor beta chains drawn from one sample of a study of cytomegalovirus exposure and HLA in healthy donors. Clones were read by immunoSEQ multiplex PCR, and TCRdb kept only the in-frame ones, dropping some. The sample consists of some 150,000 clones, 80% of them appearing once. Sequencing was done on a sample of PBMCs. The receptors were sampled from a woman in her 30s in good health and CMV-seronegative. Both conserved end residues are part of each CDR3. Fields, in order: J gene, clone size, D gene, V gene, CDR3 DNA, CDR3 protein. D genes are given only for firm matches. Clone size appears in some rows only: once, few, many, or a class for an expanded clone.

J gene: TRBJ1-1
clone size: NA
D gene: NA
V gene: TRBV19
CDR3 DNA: TGTGCCAGTAGAAGTGCAGACTTCACTGAAGCTTTCTTT
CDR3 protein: CASRSADFTEAFF

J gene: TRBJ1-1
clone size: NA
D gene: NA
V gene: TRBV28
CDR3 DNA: TGTGCCAGCAGTCCGTTGACAGGCTCAATGAACACTGAAGCTTTCTTT
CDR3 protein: CASSPLTGSMNTEAFF

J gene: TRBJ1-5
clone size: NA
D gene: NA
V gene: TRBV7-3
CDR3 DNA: TGTGCCAGCAGTGCTTCAGAGGGTTGGGGTCAGCCCCAGCATTTT
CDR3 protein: CASSASEGWGQPQHF

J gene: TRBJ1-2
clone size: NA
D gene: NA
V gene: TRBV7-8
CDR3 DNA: TGTGCCAGCAGCCTACGAGATGTGGTCGGCCGGGGTCCCCTTTATGGCTACACCTTC
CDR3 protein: CASSLRDVVGRGPLYGYTF

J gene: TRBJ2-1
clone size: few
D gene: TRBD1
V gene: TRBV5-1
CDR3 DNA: TGCGCCAGCAGCGCATCGACAGGGTGGTTGGACAATGAGCAGTTCTTC
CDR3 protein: CASSASTGWLDNEQFF

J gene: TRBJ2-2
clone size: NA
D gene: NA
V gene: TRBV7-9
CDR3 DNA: TGTGCCAGCAGCTTAGCCCCCAGGGCCACCGGGGAGCTGTTTTTT
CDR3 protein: CASSLAPRATGELFF

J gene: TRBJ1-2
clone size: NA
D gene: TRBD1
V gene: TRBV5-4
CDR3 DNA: TGTGCCAGCAGCCCTACAGGGGGCTATGGCTACACCTTC
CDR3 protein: CASSPTGGYGYTF

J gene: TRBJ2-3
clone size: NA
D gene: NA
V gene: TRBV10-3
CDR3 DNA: TGTGCCATCAGTGGGAGCTCATTTGATACGCAGTATTTT
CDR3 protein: CAISGSSFDTQYF

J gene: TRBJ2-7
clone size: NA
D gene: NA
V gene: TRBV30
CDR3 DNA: TGTGCCTGGACCCCGGACTTTTACTCCTACGAGCAGTACTTC
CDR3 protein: CAWTPDFYSYEQYF

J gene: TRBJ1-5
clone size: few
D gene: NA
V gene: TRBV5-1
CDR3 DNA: TGCGCCAGCAGCTTTCAGGGAAAGGGGCAGCCCCAGCATTTT
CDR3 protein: CASSFQGKGQPQHF

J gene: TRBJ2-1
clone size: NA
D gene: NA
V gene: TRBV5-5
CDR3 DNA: TGTGCCAGCAGCTTGGACGGGGTGAGCCAGTTCTTC
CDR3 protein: CASSLDGVSQFF

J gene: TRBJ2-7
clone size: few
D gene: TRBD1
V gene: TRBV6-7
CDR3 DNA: TGTGCCAGCAGTCACCGGGACAGGTCGTGCTACGAGCAGTACTTC
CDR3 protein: CASSHRDRSCYEQYF

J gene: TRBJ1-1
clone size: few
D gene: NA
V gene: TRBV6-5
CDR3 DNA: TGTGCCAGCAGTTATCAAACCCATAGACAGAACACTGAAGCTTTCTTT
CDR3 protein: CASSYQTHRQNTEAFF

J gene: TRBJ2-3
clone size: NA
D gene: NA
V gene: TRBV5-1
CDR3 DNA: TGCGCCAGCAGCCAGAGACAGGGCACAGATACGCAGTATTTT
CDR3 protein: CASSQRQGTDTQYF

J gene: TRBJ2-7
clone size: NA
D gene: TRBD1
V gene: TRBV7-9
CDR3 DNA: TGTGCCAGCAGCCTGGCCGGGACAGGGGTAAACGAGCAGTACTTC
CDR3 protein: CASSLAGTGVNEQYF

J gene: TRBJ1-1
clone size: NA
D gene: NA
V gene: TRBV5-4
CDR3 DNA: TGTGCCAGCAGTTTTACAGGGAACACTGAAGCTTTCTTT
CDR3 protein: CASSFTGNTEAFF

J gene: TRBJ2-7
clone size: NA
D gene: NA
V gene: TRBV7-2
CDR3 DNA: TGTGCCAGCAGCTTAGCAAGGGGATCCTACGAGCAGTACTTC
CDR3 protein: CASSLARGSYEQYF

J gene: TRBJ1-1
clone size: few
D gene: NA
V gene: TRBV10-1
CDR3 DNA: TGCGCCAGCAGTGACGGGGGGAACACTGAAGCTTTCTTT
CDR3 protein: CASSDGGNTEAFF

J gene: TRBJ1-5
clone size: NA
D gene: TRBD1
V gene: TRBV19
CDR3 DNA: TGTGCCAGTAGTAGCCGCGGACAGGGAAGAACTCAGCCCCAGCATTTT
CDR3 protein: CASSSRGQGRTQPQHF

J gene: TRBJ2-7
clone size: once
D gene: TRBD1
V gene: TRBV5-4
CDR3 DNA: TGTGCCAGCAGCTTGGGACAGGGGGCTCGCGAGCAGTACTTC
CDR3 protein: CASSLGQGAREQYF

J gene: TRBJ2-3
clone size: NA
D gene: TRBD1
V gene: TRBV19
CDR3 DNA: TGTGCCAGTAGTACCGGGACAGGGATTACAGATACGCAGTATTTT
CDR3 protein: CASSTGTGITDTQYF

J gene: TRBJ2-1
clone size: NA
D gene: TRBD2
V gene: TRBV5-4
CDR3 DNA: TGTGCCAGCAGCTCTGGGACTAGCGGGAACAATGAGCAGTTCTTC
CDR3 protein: CASSSGTSGNNEQFF

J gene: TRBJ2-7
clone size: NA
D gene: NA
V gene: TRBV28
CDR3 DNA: TGTGCCAGCCGATGGAGAAGCTCCTACGAGCAGTACTTC
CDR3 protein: CASRWRSSYEQYF

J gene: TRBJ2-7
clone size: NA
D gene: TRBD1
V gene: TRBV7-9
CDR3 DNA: TGTGCCAGCAGCTCTTCCGGGACAGGGGGGGGCGAGCAGTACTTC
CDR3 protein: CASSSSGTGGGEQYF

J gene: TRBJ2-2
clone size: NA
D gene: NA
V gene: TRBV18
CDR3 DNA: TGTGCCAGCTCACAATTGTCCGCGAACACCGGGGAGCTGTTTTTT
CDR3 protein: CASSQLSANTGELFF

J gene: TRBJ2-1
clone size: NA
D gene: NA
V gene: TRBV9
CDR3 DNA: TGTGCCAGCGCGGGCGGCCCCCTGGATGAGCAGTTCTTC
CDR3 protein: CASAGGPLDEQFF

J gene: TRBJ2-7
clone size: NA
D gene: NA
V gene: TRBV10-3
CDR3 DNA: TGTGCCATCAGTGAGTCAAGGACAGCCGGCTACGAGCAGTACTTC
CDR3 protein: CAISESRTAGYEQYF

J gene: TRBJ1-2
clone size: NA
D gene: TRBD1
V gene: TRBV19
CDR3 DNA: TGTGCCAGTAGTATTGGGCTCCGGGACAGGGACGGCGGCTACACCTTC
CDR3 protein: CASSIGLRDRDGGYTF

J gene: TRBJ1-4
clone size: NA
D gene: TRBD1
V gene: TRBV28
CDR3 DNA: TGTGCCAGCAGTTTGACCGGGACAGGGAGGGAAAAACTGTTTTTT
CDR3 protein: CASSLTGTGREKLFF

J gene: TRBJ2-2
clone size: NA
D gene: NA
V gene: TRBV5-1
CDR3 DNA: TGCGCCAGCAGCTTGGAGGGAGGCGGGACCGGGGAGCTGTTTTTT
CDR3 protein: CASSLEGGGTGELFF

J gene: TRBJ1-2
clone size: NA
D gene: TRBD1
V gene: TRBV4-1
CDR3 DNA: TGCGCCAGCAGCTTAACCCTCGTGTCTCGAGTTTTGGGACAGGAGGGCTACACCTTC
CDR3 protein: CASSLTLVSRVLGQEGYTF

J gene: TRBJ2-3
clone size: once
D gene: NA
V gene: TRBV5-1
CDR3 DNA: TGCGCCAGCAGCTTGGACAACACAGATACGCAGTATTTT
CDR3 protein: CASSLDNTDTQYF

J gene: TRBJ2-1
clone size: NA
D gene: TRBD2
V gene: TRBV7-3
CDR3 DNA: TGTGCCAGCAGATCTAGCGGGAGTTCCTACAATGAGCAGTTCTTC
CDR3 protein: CASRSSGSSYNEQFF

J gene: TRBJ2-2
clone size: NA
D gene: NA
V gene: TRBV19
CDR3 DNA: TGTGCCAGTAGTAGCAGGTACACCGGGGAGCTGTTTTTT
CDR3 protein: CASSSRYTGELFF

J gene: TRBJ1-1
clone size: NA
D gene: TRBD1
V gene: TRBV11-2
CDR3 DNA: TGTGCCAGCAGCTCACCGACAGGGCCTGAAGCTTTCTTT
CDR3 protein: CASSSPTGPEAFF

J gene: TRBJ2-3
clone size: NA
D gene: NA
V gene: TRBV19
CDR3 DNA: TGTGCCAGTAGTAACCTTTTGGGGCAAACTAGCACAGATACGCAGTATTTT
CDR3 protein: CASSNLLGQTSTDTQYF

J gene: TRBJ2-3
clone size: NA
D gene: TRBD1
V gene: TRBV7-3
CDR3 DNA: TGTGCCAGCAGCGGACAGGGGACAGATACGCAGTATTTT
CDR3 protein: CASSGQGTDTQYF

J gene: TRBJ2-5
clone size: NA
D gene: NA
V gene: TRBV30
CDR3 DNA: TGTGCCTGGAGTCCAGGGAGGGAGACCCAGTACTTC
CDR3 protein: CAWSPGRETQYF

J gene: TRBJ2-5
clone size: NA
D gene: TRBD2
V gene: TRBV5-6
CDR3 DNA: TGTGCCAGCAGCAAATTGACTAGCGTCAACCAAGAGACCCAGTACTTC
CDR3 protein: CASSKLTSVNQETQYF

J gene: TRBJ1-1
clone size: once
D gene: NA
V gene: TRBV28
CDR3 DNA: TGTGCCAGCAGCCAATGGCAGGGCCGATTGAACACTGAAGCTTTCTTT
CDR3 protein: CASSQWQGRLNTEAFF

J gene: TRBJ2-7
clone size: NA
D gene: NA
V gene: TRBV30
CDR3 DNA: TGTGCCTGGAATCACCAGGGATCCTACGAGCAGTACTTC
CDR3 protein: CAWNHQGSYEQYF

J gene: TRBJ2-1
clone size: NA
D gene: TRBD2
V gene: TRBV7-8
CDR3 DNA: TGTGCCAGCAGCTGGGGGACTAGCGGGAGTCTTAATGAGCAGTTCTTC
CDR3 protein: CASSWGTSGSLNEQFF

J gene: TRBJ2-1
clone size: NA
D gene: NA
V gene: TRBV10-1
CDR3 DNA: TGCGCCAGCAGTGAGTTAGACTCGGCCGATGAGCAGTTCTTC
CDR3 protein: CASSELDSADEQFF

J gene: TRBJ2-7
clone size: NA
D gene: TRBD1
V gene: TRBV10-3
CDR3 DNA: TGTGCCATCTCTGAAGGGGACAGCCACGAGCAGTACTTC
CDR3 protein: CAISEGDSHEQYF

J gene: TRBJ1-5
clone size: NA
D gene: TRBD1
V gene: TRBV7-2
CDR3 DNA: TGTGCCAGCAGCTCGAAAACAGGGGGGGATCAGCCCCAGCATTTT
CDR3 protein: CASSSKTGGDQPQHF

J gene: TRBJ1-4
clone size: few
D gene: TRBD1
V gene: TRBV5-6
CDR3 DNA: TGTGCCAGCAGCGCCCTCCGGGACAGGGTTGGGGTTAATGAAAAACTGTTTTTT
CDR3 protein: CASSALRDRVGVNEKLFF

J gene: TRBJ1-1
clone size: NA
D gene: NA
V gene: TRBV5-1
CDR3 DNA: TGCGCCAGCAGCTCCCGGGGGAGATCGGGGGTCTTT
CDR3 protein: CASSSRGRSGVF

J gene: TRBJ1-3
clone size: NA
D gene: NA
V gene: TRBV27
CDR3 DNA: TGTGCCAGCAGTTCTCGGGATACAGGAAACACCATATATTTT
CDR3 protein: CASSSRDTGNTIYF

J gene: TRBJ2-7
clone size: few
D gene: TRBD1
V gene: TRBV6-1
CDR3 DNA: TGTGCCAGCAGTGAATTAGACAGGGCCTTGGAGCAGTACTTC
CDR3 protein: CASSELDRALEQYF

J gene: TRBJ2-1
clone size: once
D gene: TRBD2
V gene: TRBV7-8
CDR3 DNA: TGTGCCAGCAGCTTAGAATTCACTAGCGGGGGCCAGGAGCAGTTCTTC
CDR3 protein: CASSLEFTSGGQEQFF

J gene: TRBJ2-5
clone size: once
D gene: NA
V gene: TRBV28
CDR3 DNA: TGTGCCAGCAGTTCCGCCCCTCGAGTCCAAGAGACCCAGTACTTC
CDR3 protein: CASSSAPRVQETQYF

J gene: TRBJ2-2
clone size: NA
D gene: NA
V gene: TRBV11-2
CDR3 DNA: TGTGCCAGCAGCTTAATCCGCGGCGGGAACACCGGGGAGCTGTTTTTT
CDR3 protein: CASSLIRGGNTGELFF

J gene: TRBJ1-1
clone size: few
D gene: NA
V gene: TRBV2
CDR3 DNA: TGTGCCAGCAGGCAGGGGAACACTGAAGCTTTCTTT
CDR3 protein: CASRQGNTEAFF